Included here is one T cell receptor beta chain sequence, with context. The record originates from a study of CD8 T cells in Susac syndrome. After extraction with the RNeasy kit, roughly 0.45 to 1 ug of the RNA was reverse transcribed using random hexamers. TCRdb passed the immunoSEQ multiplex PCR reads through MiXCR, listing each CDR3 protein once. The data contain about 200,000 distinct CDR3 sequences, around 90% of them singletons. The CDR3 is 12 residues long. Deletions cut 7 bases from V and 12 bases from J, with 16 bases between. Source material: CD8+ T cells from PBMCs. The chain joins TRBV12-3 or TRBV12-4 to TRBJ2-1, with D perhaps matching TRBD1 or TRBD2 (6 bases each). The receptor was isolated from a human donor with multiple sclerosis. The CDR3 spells CASTPGRGRQFF. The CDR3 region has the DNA TGTGCCAGCACCCCCGGACGGGGGCGGCAGTTCTTC.